Below are 22 T cell receptor beta chains sequenced from a single sample in a study of control samples from healthy donors and cancer patients. The table came from immunoSEQ multiplex PCR; TCRdb's copy has only in-frame clones and leaves some out. The data contain about 51,000 clones, approximately 80% of them singletons. Sequencing used blood. The receptors were sampled from a man between 65 and 85 years old in good health.

The chain is built from TRBV5-8 and TRBJ1-5; no definite D call. Germline V gene sequence: CDR1 SGHTS, CDR2 YDEGEE. Trimming stripped 4 bases from V and 3 bases from J, with 8 bases between. CDR3 length: 13 residues. CDR3 sequence reads: CASSEGLNQPQHF. In DNA, the CDR3 is TGTGCCAGCAGCGAAGGGCTCAATCAGCCCCAGCATTTT.

This clone was picked up a small number of times. This chain links TRBV7-9 with TRBJ1-6, with D unresolved. This CDR3 is 12 amino acids long. Trimming took off 1 base at V and 10 bases at J, with 5 bases between the two ends. Per the germline V gene, CDR1 is SEHNR and CDR2 is FQNEAQ (reference sequence). CDR3 DNA sequence: TGTGCCAGCAGCTTAGTCGGCTCACCCCTCCACTTT. This sequence encodes CASSLVGSPLHF.

The rearrangement uses TRBV5-1 and TRBJ2-2, with D possibly matching TRBD1 (5 bases). The CDR3 runs to 14 residues. The V end lost 2 bases, the J end lost 7 bases, and 12 bases lay between the germline ends. CDR1 and CDR2 from the germline V gene are SGHRS and YFSETQ. The CDR3 DNA reads as TGCGCCAGCAGCTTTTTGGGGCATGTCGGGGAGCTGTTTTTT. Translating it yields CASSFLGHVGELFF.

This chain links TRBV5-1 with TRBJ1-4; tentatively, D is TRBD1 (5 bases). The CDR3 runs to 15 residues. Between the trimmed V and J ends, which lost 4 bases and 7 bases, there was a span of 17 bases. Germline V gives CDR1 SGHRS, CDR2 YFSETQ. Written as DNA, the CDR3 is TGCGCCAGCAGCCCGTACTCAGGGACCTTTGAAAAACTGTTTTTT. Translation: CASSPYSGTFEKLFF.

This clone was seen a few times. The rearrangement uses TRBV2 and TRBJ1-2, with D hard to call. From germline, CDR1 is SNHLY and CDR2 FYNNEI. The CDR3 length is 19 residues. Trimming left V 3 bases short and J 7 bases short, with 30 bases between. The CDR3 spells CASSEDGRRRTAGLGGYTF. The CDR3 DNA is TGTGCCAGCAGTGAGGACGGAAGGAGAAGGACGGCCGGGTTGGGTGGCTACACCTTC.

The gene calls are TRBV9 and TRBJ2-7, with a possible D match to TRBD2 (6 bases). The V end was cut by 3 bases, the J end by 5 bases, with 15 bases between. CDR1 is SGDLS and CDR2 is YYNGEE in the germline V gene. The CDR3 spans 14 residues. CDR3 DNA sequence: TGTGCCAGCAGCGCGGGACTCCGCAGCGACGAGCAGTACTTC. Encoded protein: CASSAGLRSDEQYF.

Here the CDR3 reads CASSVGSVPQETQYF. The CDR3 DNA follows: TGTGCCAGCAGCGTAGGGAGCGTCCCACAAGAGACCCAGTACTTC. V gene TRBV9 combines with J gene TRBJ2-5, with D unclear. Germline CDR1 reads SGDLS; CDR2 reads YYNGEE. The V gene lost 0 bases and the J gene lost 2 bases, with 11 bases spanning the gap. This CDR3 has 15 residues.

The chain joins TRBV19 to TRBJ1-5; no clear D. V was cut by 5 bases and J by 2 bases, with 16 bases left in between. From germline, CDR1 is LNHDA and CDR2 SQIVND (reference sequence). This CDR3 region has 16 residues. CDR3: CASSSPEWEGNQPQHF. DNA of the CDR3: TGTGCCAGTAGTTCCCCAGAGTGGGAAGGCAATCAGCCCCAGCATTTT.

This clone is a singleton in its sample. The V call is TRBV6-6, the J call TRBJ1-5, with no clear D. The germline V gene encodes CDR1 MNHNY and CDR2 SVGAGI (reference sequence). Trimming shortened V by 7 bases and J by 6 bases, and 13 bases separated the two germline ends. The CDR3 totals 13 residues. CDR3 nucleotide sequence: TGTGCCAGCACGGGCACCCCGAGTCAGCCCCAGCATTTT. This encodes CASTGTPSQPQHF.

This clone was seen a handful of times. This chain uses TRBV13 with TRBJ2-5, with unresolved D. The CDR3 runs 15 residues. Trimming removed 5 bases at V and 5 bases at J, with 18 bases between. Germline assignment: CDR1 PRHDT and CDR2 FYEKMQ (reference sequence). CDR3 sequence: CASSRLGTPEETQYF. The CDR3, as DNA: TGTGCCAGCAGCCGACTGGGTACTCCGGAGGAGACCCAGTACTTC.

This chain joins TRBV7-9 and TRBJ1-1, with 7 bases fitting TRBD1. Trimming removed 8 bases from V and 1 base from J; junction bases left unmatched: 7. This CDR3 is built from 14 residues. Germline V gene lookup returns CDR1 SEHNR and CDR2 FQNEAQ (reference sequence). Written as DNA, the CDR3 is TGTGCCAGCTACAGGGGAAGGGGGAACACTGAAGCTTTCTTT. Amino acid sequence: CASYRGRGNTEAFF.

This chain uses TRBV3-1 (or the pseudogene TRBV3-2) with TRBJ1-2; D unresolved. V was shortened by 0 bases and J by 5 bases, with 4 bases between the two germline ends. The CDR3 totals 12 residues. Germline CDR1 reads LGHDT; CDR2 reads YNNKEL (reference sequence). CDR3 protein: CASSQEEYGYTF. CDR3 in DNA: TGTGCCAGCAGCCAAGAGGAGTATGGCTACACCTTC.

The chain carries TRBV12-5 and TRBJ2-1; 13 bases line up with TRBD2. V was clipped by 7 bases and J by 6 bases; unmatched bases: 6. The CDR3 length is 15 residues. From germline, CDR1 is LGHNT and CDR2 FRNRAP. In nucleotides, the CDR3 is TGTGCTAGTGCCCAGGGACTAGCGGGAACCAATGAGCAGTTCTTC. Translated: CASAQGLAGTNEQFF. Looking up the rest from reference TRBV12-5 and TRBJ2-1 gives the full variable domain: DARVTQTPRHKVTEMGQEVTMRCQPILGHNTVFWYRQTMMQGLELLAYFRNRAPLDDSGMPKDRFSAEMPDATLATLKIQPSEPRDSAVYFCASAQGLAGTNEQFFGPGTRLTVL.

A few counts support this clone. DNA of the CDR3: TGTGCCAGCAGTTCCGGGACAGGGGGCAATCAGCCCCAGCATTTT. Encoded protein: CASSSGTGGNQPQHF. The gene calls are TRBV2 and TRBJ1-5, with 10 bases matching TRBD1. CDR3 length: 15 amino acids. J was trimmed by 2 bases and V by 5 bases; bases with no gene match: 3. CDR1 is SNHLY and CDR2 is FYNNEI in the germline V gene.

The chain is built from TRBV15 and TRBJ2-1; TRBD2 aligns across 10 bases. Per the germline V gene, CDR1 is LNHNV and CDR2 is YYDKDF (reference sequence). V lost 1 base, J lost 7 bases, and 7 bases stayed unmatched. This CDR3 region has 16 residues. Here the CDR3 DNA reads TGTGCCACCAGCAGAGTGGTTCGAGCGGGAGGGAATGAGCAGTTCTTC. Translation: CATSRVVRAGGNEQFF.

This chain connects TRBV27 to TRBJ1-5, with a tentative D call TRBD1 (6 bases). The CDR3 has 16 amino acids. With 2 bases removed from V and 0 bases from J, the gap between germline ends came to 11 bases. In germline, CDR1 is MNHEY, CDR2 SMNVEV (reference sequence). CDR3 nucleotide sequence: TGTGCCAGCAGTTTAAAGGGGGGCGATAGCAATCAGCCCCAGCATTTT. Translating it yields CASSLKGGDSNQPQHF.

The chain links TRBV5-6 to TRBJ2-5; D ambiguous. The CDR3 runs to 11 residues. Germline-derived CDR1 and CDR2 are SGHDT and YYEEEE. Trimming took off 1 base at V and 4 bases at J, with 2 bases between the two ends. DNA for the CDR3: TGTGCCAGCAGCTTGTCAGAGACCCAGTACTTC. As protein: CASSLSETQYF.

The chain employs TRBV5-5 and TRBJ2-3; D might be TRBD1 (5 bases). The germline CDR1 and CDR2 sequences are SGHKS and YYEKEE (reference sequence). Trimming removed 3 bases from V and 9 bases from J, with 17 bases in between. This CDR3 region has 14 residues. In DNA, the CDR3 is TGTGCCAGCAGCTACATAACTGGACATCAAACGCAGTATTTT. Translating it yields CASSYITGHQTQYF.

The chain employs TRBV4-2 and TRBJ2-1; 8 nucleotides line up with TRBD1. The CDR3 runs to 15 residues. V lost 0 bases, J lost 9 bases, and 7 bases stayed unmatched. CDR1 and CDR2 (germline): LGHNA, YNFKEQ. The chain's CDR3 is CASSQDRDRSSEQFF. DNA for the CDR3: TGTGCCAGCAGCCAAGATAGGGACAGGTCGAGTGAGCAGTTCTTC.

This clone is a singleton in its sample. The rearrangement links TRBV24-1 to TRBJ1-2, with 7 bases fitting TRBD1. CDR1 is KGHDR, CDR2 SFDVKD, per germline. The CDR3 spans 15 residues. V dropped 4 bases and J dropped 5; count of bases not matched to a gene: 9. The CDR3 DNA reads as TGTGCCACCAGTGACCCTCGACAGGGAGGGTATGGCTACACCTTC. Residues: CATSDPRQGGYGYTF.

This chain connects TRBV11-2 to TRBJ2-1; TRBD2 agrees at 7 bases. CDR3 length: 14 amino acids. After removal of 6 bases from V and 14 bases from J, the junction contained 16 bases not matched to a gene. CDR1 and CDR2 from the germline V gene are SGHAT and FQNNGV. CDR3 in amino acids: CASSRNEGGTNEFF. CDR3 bases: TGTGCCAGCAGTAGAAACGAGGGAGGGACCAATGAGTTCTTC.

The chain combines TRBV7-8 with TRBJ2-7, with 8 bases matching TRBD2. The CDR3 has 16 residues. The germline V gene encodes CDR1 SGHVS and CDR2 FQNEAQ. J lost 5 bases, V lost 3 bases, and 12 bases had no gene match. The CDR3 region has the DNA TGTGCCAGCAGCTTTCCGGGACTAGGGCCTCTCGACGAGCAGTACTTC. Protein: CASSFPGLGPLDEQYF.